What follows are 17 T cell receptor beta chains derived from one specimen sequenced in a study of shared clonotypes between healthy human individuals (dated by TCRdb to the early 2020s). The library was built by means of the immunoSEQ multiplex PCR assay. TCRdb obtained this table from immuneACCESS and retained in-frame rearrangements with V and J assigned. These tables miss some clones; where compared with another copy, unresolved V genes account for less than half of the shortfall, and the remainder is unexplained. The table for this sample lists about 1 million clones; roughly 80% of them were counted only once. Clones ranked in the top ten supply about 1.5% of the sample. The sequenced sample was memory CD4+ T cells sorted from blood. The intended sense of this specimen's cell subset or site label: CD45RA-negative fraction. The receptors derive from a man between 18 and 29 years old in good health.

The V call is TRBV4-1, the J call TRBJ2-7; 8 positions match TRBD2. V dropped 5 bases and J dropped 9; count of bases not matched to a gene: 12. The CDR3 loop spans 14 amino acids. CDR1 and CDR2 (germline): MGHRA, YSYEKL. The chain's CDR3 is CASSTTGGPSRQYF. For the CDR3, the DNA is TGCGCCAGCAGCACGACGGGGGGGCCCAGTCGGCAGTACTTC.

The V call is TRBV19, the J call TRBJ2-7; D is perhaps TRBD2 (5 bases). Germline CDR1 LNHDA, CDR2 SQIVND (reference sequence). V lost 8 bases and J 8 bases, leaving 19 bases between the germline ends. The CDR3 is 13 residues long. The CDR3 coding sequence is TGTGCCAGTGATCTCGTTGCCTTAGCGAAGCAGTACTTC. Its protein product is CASDLVALAKQYF.

The chain employs TRBV27 and TRBJ1-6, with 9 bases fitting TRBD1. Germline trimming cut 4 bases from V and 7 bases from J; bases unmatched to any gene: 11. CDR1 MNHEY and CDR2 SMNVEV come from the germline V gene (reference sequence). The CDR3 has 17 residues. The CDR3 region has the DNA TGTGCCAGCAGTTCCACCACAGGGGGCTCTGGGAATTCACCCCTCCACTTT. Residues: CASSSTTGGSGNSPLHF.

This rearrangement joins TRBV9 to TRBJ1-3, with D possibly matching TRBD1 (6 bases). The CDR3 runs 12 residues. The V end was cut by 3 bases, the J end by 8 bases, with 9 bases between. CDR1 is SGDLS and CDR2 is YYNGEE in the germline V gene. CDR3 amino acids: CASSGGLYTIYF. The CDR3, as DNA: TGTGCCAGCAGCGGGGGGCTTTACACCATATATTTT.

The chain carries TRBV2 and TRBJ1-3; 8 positions match TRBD1. Trimming took 6 bases from V and 0 from J; bases not matched to a gene: 1. This CDR3 region has 14 residues. Germline-derived CDR1 and CDR2 are SNHLY and FYNNEI. In DNA form, the CDR3 reads TGTGCCAGCAGGGACAGGGTCTCTGGAAACACCATATATTTT. Translation: CASRDRVSGNTIYF.

Note on this clone: This specimen includes other DNA sequences encoding the same CDR3. The chain employs TRBV18 and TRBJ2-1; 9 bases fit TRBD1. Looked up from germline, CDR1 is KGHSH and CDR2 is LQKENI. The V and J ends lost 3 bases and 0 bases, in that order; junction bases with no gene match: 0. This CDR3 spans 15 amino acids. This CDR3 is CASSPDRGSYNEQFF. The CDR3 region has the DNA TGTGCCAGCTCACCGGACAGGGGCTCCTACAATGAGCAGTTCTTC. Complete variable domain (other parts from reference TRBV18 and TRBJ2-1): NAGVMQNPRHLVRRRGQEARLRCSPMKGHSHVYWYRQLPEEGLKFMVYLQKENIIDESGMPKERFSAEFPKEGPSILRIQQVVRGDSAAYFCASSPDRGSYNEQFFGPGTRLTVL.

The chain has TRBV29-1 and TRBJ2-3; weak D call: TRBD1 (6 bases). Germline V CDR1 and CDR2: SQVTM, ANQGSEA. Trimming removed 3 bases from V and 8 bases from J, with 15 bases in between. The CDR3 runs to 13 residues. In nucleotides, the CDR3 is TGCAGCGTTGATGTGGGGGCAGGCGGTACGCAGTATTTT. Protein product: CSVDVGAGGTQYF.

V usage is TRBV5-1 and J usage is TRBJ2-3; TRBD2 matches 12 bases. The V segment lost 4 bases and the J segment 5 bases; nucleotides outside the gene matches: 5. Germline V gene data show CDR1 as SGHRS and CDR2 as YFSETQ. The CDR3 contains 15 residues. The CDR3, as DNA: TGCGCCAGCAGCCCGACTAGCGGGAGCGTAGATACGCAGTATTTT. Amino acids: CASSPTSGSVDTQYF.

This clone was detected ten times or more. The V gene is TRBV5-6, the J gene TRBJ2-3, with D possibly TRBD2 on 5 matching bases. V was shortened by 3 bases and J by 2 bases, with 10 bases between the two germline ends. Germline lookup yields CDR1 SGHDT and CDR2 YYEEEE. CDR3 length: 14 amino acids. In DNA, the CDR3 is TGTGCCAGCAGCTCCCGGGAATACACAGATACGCAGTATTTT. Encoded protein: CASSSREYTDTQYF.

The rearrangement links TRBV29-1 to TRBJ2-3; TRBD2 is a possible D gene (6 bases). Germline CDR1 is SQVTM and CDR2 is ANQGSEA. The CDR3 length is 15 residues. The CDR3 DNA reads as TGCAGGGGGCGGGACGAGCCCGAGACCACAGATACGCAGTATTTT. This codes for CRGRDEPETTDTQYF.

The J gene is TRBJ2-7, the V gene TRBV10-1; TRBD2 might be the D (6 bases). The CDR3 is 12 amino acids. Germline CDR1 and CDR2: WNHNN and SYGVQD (reference sequence). Trimming removed 0 bases from V and 7 bases from J, with 7 bases in between. The CDR3 coding sequence is TGCGCCAGCAGTGAGTCAAGCGGGGAGCAGTACTTC. Its protein is CASSESSGEQYF.

V usage is TRBV6-1 and J usage is TRBJ2-2; the match to TRBD1 covers 7 bases. The CDR3 runs to 15 residues. Trimming removed 5 bases from V and 1 base from J; junction bases left unmatched: 4. Germline loops: CDR1 MNHNS, CDR2 SASEGT. CDR3 nucleotides: TGTGCCAGCAGTAGGGGGCAGGGGAACACCGGGGAGCTGTTTTTT. Its translation: CASSRGQGNTGELFF.

This clone was seen more than once but under ten times. The V call is TRBV2, the J call TRBJ2-7; TRBD2 is a possible D gene (6 bases). V was trimmed by 5 bases and J by 0 bases, leaving 23 bases between them. From germline, CDR1 is SNHLY and CDR2 FYNNEI. The CDR3 has 18 amino acids. DNA of the CDR3: TGTGCCAGCAGTTCCGATCTGCCCAGTACTAGCTACTCCTACGAGCAGTACTTC. Residues: CASSSDLPSTSYSYEQYF.

V gene TRBV2 combines with J gene TRBJ1-1; the match to TRBD1 covers 8 bases. V lost 7 bases, J lost 7 bases, and 5 bases stayed unmatched. The CDR3 has 12 residues. From germline, CDR1 is SNHLY and CDR2 FYNNEI. The DNA of the CDR3 is TGTGCCAGCACAGGGACAGGAAGTGAAGCTTTCTTT. It yields the protein CASTGTGSEAFF.

This CDR3 reads CASSIGLGDAGRNQPQHF. The CDR3 bases are TGTGCCAGTAGTATAGGTCTAGGGGACGCAGGCCGCAATCAGCCCCAGCATTTT. The chain recombines TRBV19 with TRBJ1-5, with a possible D match to TRBD1 (5 bases). Germline-derived CDR1 and CDR2 are LNHDA and SQIVND (reference sequence). CDR3 length equals 18 residues. Trimming cost V 1 base and J 2 bases, with 18 bases left between them.

The genes are TRBV30 and TRBJ1-6, with no clear D. V shed 0 bases and J shed 7 bases, with 10 bases lying between them. The CDR3 sequence is 14 residues long. Germline assignment: CDR1 GTSNPN and CDR2 SVGIG (reference sequence). The CDR3 nucleotides read TGTGCCTGGAGTGTTCGGGTGGACAATTCACCCCTCCACTTT. Amino acid sequence: CAWSVRVDNSPLHF.

Of note for this clone: At the DNA level, this CDR3 is encoded by other sequences in the same sample as well. The rearrangement uses TRBV15 and TRBJ2-3, with D possibly matching TRBD1 (7 bases). Between the trimmed V and J ends, which lost 1 base and 3 bases, there was a span of 11 bases. The germline V gene has CDR1 LNHNV and CDR2 YYDKDF (reference sequence). The CDR3 is 15 residues long. For the CDR3, the DNA is TGTGCCACCAGCAGAGGGGCAGGGGGGACAGATACGCAGTATTTT. Translating it yields CATSRGAGGTDTQYF.